What follows are 15 T cell receptor beta chains derived from one specimen sequenced in a study of blood T cell repertoires in COVID-19. Clones were read by immunoSEQ multiplex PCR, and TCRdb kept only the in-frame ones, dropping some. The repertoire holds approximately 240,000 clones, about 90% seen once, with less than 2.5% in the top ten. The sample was PBMCs or T cells enriched from blood (not recorded which). Receptor source: a young woman who had recovered from COVID-19.

This clone appeared a few times. The gene calls are TRBV5-1 and TRBJ1-5; 9 bases map to TRBD1. The CDR3 has 14 residues. From germline, CDR1 is SGHRS and CDR2 YFSETQ. V shed 3 bases and J 4 bases; nucleotides not matched to a gene: 2. DNA of the CDR3: TGCGCCAGCAGCTCGGGACAGGGAAATCAGCCCCAGCATTTT. Translating gives CASSSGQGNQPQHF.

This chain's CDR3 is CASSGDRGLDGELFF. The DNA for the CDR3 is TGTGCCAGCAGTGGAGACAGGGGGCTCGACGGGGAGCTGTTTTTT. This chain joins TRBV2 and TRBJ2-2, with 10 bases lining up with TRBD1. CDR1 is SNHLY and CDR2 is FYNNEI in the germline V gene. The V gene end was trimmed by 4 bases and the J gene end by 7 bases; junction bases not matched to a gene: 6. The CDR3 runs to 15 residues. Full variable domain (remainder filled in from reference TRBV2 and TRBJ2-2): EPEVTQTPSHQVTQMGQEVILRCVPISNHLYFYWYRQILGQKVEFLVSFYNNEISEKSEIFDDQFSVERPDGSNFTLKIRSTKLEDSAMYFCASSGDRGLDGELFFGEGSRLTVL.

Only one count was recorded for this clone. V gene TRBV2 combines with J gene TRBJ1-1; D is ambiguous. Germline loops: CDR1 SNHLY, CDR2 FYNNEI. CDR3 length: 13 amino acids. The ends were cut back, 4 bases at V and 1 base at J, with 7 bases in the middle. CDR3 amino acids: CASSVGTNTEAFF. In DNA form, the CDR3 reads TGTGCCAGCAGTGTGGGCACGAACACTGAAGCTTTCTTT.

This sequence joins TRBV9 and TRBJ1-5, with a weak D call TRBD1 (6 bases). The germline CDR1 and CDR2 sequences are SGDLS and YYNGEE. Trimming left V 2 bases short and J 1 base short, with 10 bases between. The CDR3 contains 15 residues. The CDR3 spells CASSVGGLSNQPQHF. The CDR3 DNA follows: TGTGCCAGCAGCGTCGGGGGGCTGAGCAATCAGCCCCAGCATTTT.

The rearrangement links TRBV21-1 to TRBJ1-2. TRBV21-1 is annotated as a pseudogene. CDR3 size: 15 residues. The CDR3 DNA reads as TGTGCCAGCAAGGGAGGAGGGCCACCTAACTATGGCTACACCTTC. As protein: CASKGGGPPNYGYTF.

The chain uses TRBV5-1 and TRBJ1-3; 7 bases fit TRBD1. The CDR3 runs 16 residues. Per germline, CDR1 SGHRS and CDR2 YFSETQ. J was trimmed by 3 bases and V by 4 bases; bases with no gene match: 10. Written as DNA, the CDR3 is TGCGCCAGCAGCCCGGGAGGGGGCTATAGTGGAAACACCATATATTTT. Residues: CASSPGGGYSGNTIYF.

This chain connects TRBV7-3 to TRBJ1-1, with D possibly being TRBD1 (6 bases). The CDR3 loop spans 18 amino acids. Deletions cut 5 bases from V and 0 bases from J, with 22 bases between. Germline CDR1 is SGHTA and CDR2 is FQGTGA. The CDR3 here is CASSPTPTGPIMNTEAFF. The CDR3 DNA reads as TGTGCCAGCAGCCCAACGCCGACAGGTCCCATCATGAACACTGAAGCTTTCTTT.

The chain recombines TRBV5-4 with TRBJ2-1; TRBD2 aligns across 7 bases. The germline CDR1 and CDR2 sequences are SGHNT and YYREEE (reference sequence). This CDR3 has 16 amino acids. V was pared by 0 bases and J by 0 bases, with 3 bases of the junction left unmatched. The DNA for the CDR3 is TGTGCCAGCAGCTTGGACGGCGGGAGCTCCTACAATGAGCAGTTCTTC. It translates to CASSLDGGSSYNEQFF.

The chain recombines TRBV9 with TRBJ1-2, with TRBD1 matching over 9 bases. With 3 bases clipped from V and 8 bases from J, the junction kept 8 bases outside the gene matches. The CDR3 runs 14 residues. Germline-derived CDR1 and CDR2 are SGDLS and YYNGEE. This CDR3 reads CASSATQGAWGYTF. The CDR3 region has the DNA TGTGCCAGCAGCGCAACACAGGGGGCTTGGGGCTACACCTTC.

The V gene is TRBV29-1, the J gene TRBJ2-5; TRBD2 agrees at 9 bases. The germline V gene has CDR1 SQVTM and CDR2 ANQGSEA. This CDR3 is built from 14 residues. The V and J ends lost 6 bases and 2 bases, in that order; junction bases with no gene match: 7. CDR3 sequence: CSVAPTSGQETQYF. For the CDR3, the DNA is TGCAGCGTAGCCCCGACTAGCGGACAAGAGACCCAGTACTTC. The variable domain in full, completed from reference TRBV29-1 and TRBJ2-5, reads SAVISQKPSRDICQRGTSLTIQCQVDSQVTMMFWYRQQPGQSLTLIATANQGSEATYESGFVIDKFPISRPNLTFSTLTVSNMSPEDSSIYLCSVAPTSGQETQYFGPGTRLLVL.

The V gene is TRBV18, the J gene TRBJ1-6; weak D call: TRBD1 (6 bases). V dropped 1 base and J dropped 10 bases, with 14 bases sitting between them. Germline values: CDR1 KGHSH, CDR2 LQKENI. The CDR3 is 15 residues long. CDR3 in amino acids: CASSPRDKLGSPLHF. The CDR3 nucleotides are TGTGCCAGCTCACCACGGGACAAGTTAGGGTCACCCCTCCACTTT.

The V call is TRBV5-1, the J call TRBJ2-1; 13 positions agree with TRBD2. Germline V gives CDR1 SGHRS, CDR2 YFSETQ. The CDR3 spans 18 residues. The V and J ends lost 0 bases and 0 bases, in that order; junction bases with no gene match: 3. CDR3 coding DNA: TGCGCCAGCAGCTTGGCACGGACTAGCGGGGGCTCCTACAATGAGCAGTTCTTC. Translated, it gives CASSLARTSGGSYNEQFF.

The chain combines TRBV7-9 with TRBJ1-1; TRBD1 is a possible D gene (6 bases). The V gene lost 5 bases and the J gene lost 3 bases, with 13 bases spanning the gap. Germline CDR1 and CDR2: SEHNR and FQNEAQ (reference sequence). The CDR3 consists of 14 residues. The CDR3 is CASSQGIRHTEAFF. The CDR3 DNA reads as TGTGCCAGCAGCCAGGGGATTCGGCACACTGAAGCTTTCTTT.

The chain has TRBV7-9 and TRBJ1-1; D remains unclear. CDR1 is SEHNR and CDR2 is FQNEAQ in the germline V gene (reference sequence). Trimming pared 5 bases from V and 1 base from J, leaving 17 bases between. CDR3 length: 16 residues. In DNA, the CDR3 is TGTGCCAGCAGCCAGACTCCGGGTCTACCGAACACTGAAGCTTTCTTT. Protein sequence: CASSQTPGLPNTEAFF.

The gene calls are TRBV27 and TRBJ1-1; unclear D gene. Germline CDR1 is MNHEY and CDR2 is SMNVEV (reference sequence). The ends were cut back, 0 bases at V and 5 bases at J, with 7 bases in the middle. The CDR3 has 13 residues. Here the CDR3 reads CASSLSASTEAFF. Here the CDR3 DNA reads TGTGCCAGCAGTTTATCCGCCAGTACTGAAGCTTTCTTT.